The 23 T cell receptor beta chains below were found in one sample sequenced in a study of identical twins. Each CDR3 protein gets one entry after TCRdb re-called the 5' RACE reads with MiXCR. The sample includes about 330,000 distinct CDR3 sequences, approximately 13% of them seen just once. These data were likewise used in another study, on yellow fever vaccine responses in identical twins.

The sample consisted of CD8+ T cells sorted from blood. The receptors here all came from a woman aged 18-29 years in good health.

This clonotype was picked up many times. The chain uses TRBV29-1 and TRBJ1-1; TRBD1 is a possible D gene (5 bases). CDR1 is SQVTM, CDR2 ANQGSEA, per germline. V was cut by 5 bases and J by 8 bases, with 18 bases left in between. CDR3 length equals 13 residues. CDR3 coding DNA: TGCAGCGTTCTCCCGATTACTCGACAGGAAGCTTTCTTT. It codes for CSVLPITRQEAFF.

This clonotype was seen more than once but under ten times. The chain couples TRBV5-6 to TRBJ2-5; TRBD1 aligns across 7 bases. Trimming removed 4 bases from V and 6 bases from J; junction bases left unmatched: 15. CDR3 size: 16 residues. Germline V CDR1 and CDR2: SGHDT, YYEEEE. The CDR3 sequence is CASSPVTGLDGKTQYF. The DNA of the CDR3 is TGTGCCAGCAGCCCCGTGACAGGGTTGGACGGAAAGACCCAGTACTTC.

The chain employs TRBV2 and TRBJ2-1, with a possible D match to TRBD2 (5 bases). Per germline, CDR1 SNHLY and CDR2 FYNNEI. The V end was cut by 0 bases, the J end by 2 bases, with 8 bases between. The CDR3 has 15 residues. The CDR3 DNA reads TGTGCCAGCAGTGAAGCGGGAGAAGCCTACAATGAGCAGTTCTTC. As protein: CASSEAGEAYNEQFF.

The J gene is TRBJ2-1, the V gene TRBV4-1; the D gene is possibly TRBD1 (6 bases). The CDR3 length is 15 residues. Germline assignment: CDR1 MGHRA and CDR2 YSYEKL. V lost 4 bases to trimming and J lost 3 bases, with 13 bases between them. This CDR3 is CASSPDREIYNEQFF. CDR3 sequence (DNA): TGCGCCAGCAGCCCGGACAGAGAAATCTACAATGAGCAGTTCTTC.

Turning to this clonotype: This could be a read error, since a much larger clone is one nucleotide away. The chain links TRBV20-1 to TRBJ2-5; D unresolved. CDR1 and CDR2 from the germline V gene are DFQATT and SNEGSKA (reference sequence). V lost 0 bases to trimming and J lost 4 bases, with 0 bases between them. This CDR3 is built from 10 residues. The DNA of the CDR3 is TGCAGTGCTAGAGAAGAGACCCAGTACTTC. Amino acid sequence: CSAREETQYF.

This clonotype was recorded many times. This chain links TRBV15 with TRBJ2-7; no firm D call. The CDR3 consists of 15 residues. V was clipped by 5 bases and J by 2 bases, with 16 bases between them. The germline gives CDR1 LNHNV, CDR2 YYDKDF (reference sequence). CDR3 sequence (DNA): TGTGCCACCAGCGGAGCGAACGACGGTCCCTACGAGCAGTACTTC. Its protein is CATSGANDGPYEQYF.

This clonotype has a handful of counts. The V gene is TRBV11-2, the J gene TRBJ2-7, with D possibly being TRBD2 (6 bases). The CDR3 runs 14 residues. The germline V gene has CDR1 SGHAT and CDR2 FQNNGV. With 4 bases removed from V and 2 bases from J, the gap between germline ends came to 12 bases. In DNA form, the CDR3 reads TGTGCCAGCAGCTCGGGACTGGAAACCTACGAGCAGTACTTC. Protein product: CASSSGLETYEQYF. Complete variable domain (other parts from reference TRBV11-2 and TRBJ2-7): EAGVAQSPRYKIIEKRQSVAFWCNPISGHATLYWYQQILGQGPKLLIQFQNNGVVDDSQLPKDRFSAERLKGVDSTLKIQPAKLEDSAVYLCASSSGLETYEQYFGPGTRLTVT.

This clonotype was observed a handful of times. V and J are TRBV29-1 and TRBJ2-7; 10 bases are a match to TRBD1. There are 14 residues in the CDR3. With V trimmed by 4 bases and J by 3 bases, 6 bases remained unmatched. Germline lookup yields CDR1 SQVTM and CDR2 ANQGSEA. The CDR3 reads CSVVDRGTIYEQYF. The CDR3 DNA is TGCAGCGTTGTGGACAGGGGGACCATCTACGAGCAGTACTTC.

V usage is TRBV27 and J usage is TRBJ2-5; D perhaps matches TRBD1 (6 bases). Germline loops: CDR1 MNHEY, CDR2 SMNVEV (reference sequence). The ends were cut back, 1 base at V and 1 base at J, with 13 bases in the middle. This CDR3 has 16 residues. This CDR3 reads CASSLYRAGTQETQYF. The CDR3 DNA reads as TGTGCCAGCAGTTTATACAGGGCTGGCACCCAAGAGACCCAGTACTTC.

V is TRBV3-1 and J is TRBJ1-4, with D possibly being TRBD1 (6 bases). CDR3 length: 15 residues. Trimming cost V 0 bases and J 4 bases, with 9 bases left between them. The germline V gene has CDR1 LGHDT and CDR2 YNNKEL (reference sequence). In DNA form, the CDR3 reads TGTGCCAGCAGCCAAGAGGACAGCGTTAATGAAAAACTGTTTTTT. It codes for CASSQEDSVNEKLFF.

This clonotype was seen only a few times. V usage is TRBV7-9 and J usage is TRBJ2-7; 10 bases align to TRBD2. Germline CDR1 and CDR2: SEHNR and FQNEAQ (reference sequence). The trim removed 5 bases at V and 5 bases at J, leaving 12 bases unmatched. The CDR3 totals 16 residues. The DNA for the CDR3 is TGTGCCAGCAGCCCCTTAGCGGGAGGCGTTATCGACGAGCAGTACTTC. It yields the protein CASSPLAGGVIDEQYF.

This clonotype was recorded a few times. V usage is TRBV20-1 and J usage is TRBJ2-7, with D possibly TRBD2 on 5 matching bases. Trimming pared 6 bases from V and 6 bases from J, leaving 15 bases between. Germline CDR1 and CDR2: DFQATT and SNEGSKA (reference sequence). The CDR3 consists of 12 residues. The CDR3 DNA sequence: TGCAGTGCACTACGGGGTCACGGCGAGCAGTACGTC. Its protein is CSALRGHGEQYV.

This clonotype was recorded many times. The rearrangement uses TRBV6-4 and TRBJ2-1, with 9 positions matching TRBD2. The junction had 5 bases not matched to a gene; V was cut back by 0 bases and J by 8 bases. The germline V gene encodes CDR1 MRHNA and CDR2 SNTAGT. The CDR3 consists of 15 residues. The CDR3: CASSDSSSGIDEQFF. CDR3 sequence (DNA): TGTGCCAGCAGTGACTCGTCTAGCGGGATTGATGAGCAGTTCTTC.

In this sample, this clonotype turned up a few times. The rearrangement uses TRBV14 and TRBJ2-7, with TRBD1 matching 8 bases. CDR1 is SGHDN, CDR2 FVKESK, per germline. The CDR3 is 15 amino acids. Trimming cost V 2 bases and J 6 bases; bases outside gene matches: 9. The CDR3 DNA reads as TGTGCCAGCAGCCAAAGAGGACAGGGAATGGTCGAGCAGTACGTC. This encodes CASSQRGQGMVEQYV.

This clonotype was detected ten times or more. The chain links TRBV6-5 to TRBJ2-1; 10 positions match TRBD2. This CDR3 contains 12 residues. Germline assignment: CDR1 MNHEY and CDR2 SVGAGI. The V and J ends lost 8 bases and 5 bases, in that order; junction bases with no gene match: 0. CDR3 residues: CASGTSDNEQFF. The CDR3 DNA reads as TGTGCCAGCGGGACTAGCGACAATGAGCAGTTCTTC.

The genes are TRBV6-1 and TRBJ2-7; 12 bases are a match to TRBD2. The CDR3 contains 15 residues. From germline, CDR1 is MNHNS and CDR2 SASEGT. The ends lost 3 bases at V and 3 bases at J; junction bases unmatched: 3. CDR3 protein: CASSEGLAGYYEQYF. The DNA of the CDR3 is TGTGCCAGCAGTGAGGGACTAGCGGGCTACTACGAGCAGTACTTC.

This clonotype has a handful of counts. The V gene is TRBV24-1, the J gene TRBJ2-1; TRBD2 matches 7 bases. Germline assignment: CDR1 KGHDR and CDR2 SFDVKD. J gave up 5 bases and V 0 bases, and 6 bases lay outside the gene matches. The CDR3 has 16 residues. The CDR3 nucleotides read TGTGCCACCAGTGATTTGCGGGCTAGCGGAGACAATGAGCAGTTCTTC. As protein: CATSDLRASGDNEQFF.

The table lists this clonotype with a few counts. The V and J genes are TRBV7-9 and TRBJ2-3; D is unresolved. The CDR3 spans 14 residues. Per germline, CDR1 SEHNR and CDR2 FQNEAQ (reference sequence). Trimming cost V 5 bases and J 4 bases, with 13 bases left between them. The CDR3 bases are TGTGCCAGCAGCGGCACCGTCAACGCAGATACGCAGTATTTT. Amino acid sequence: CASSGTVNADTQYF.

V gene TRBV7-9 combines with J gene TRBJ1-5, with D uncertain. V was trimmed by 5 bases and J by 3 bases, leaving 11 bases between them. Germline CDR1 reads SEHNR; CDR2 reads FQNEAQ (reference sequence). This CDR3 is 14 amino acids long. The CDR3 DNA follows: TGTGCCAGCAGCCGGGCGCAGGTCAATCAGCCCCAGCATTTT. It translates to CASSRAQVNQPQHF.

The sample holds a few counts of this clonotype. The chain employs TRBV7-3 and TRBJ2-1; D not resolved. V was clipped by 5 bases and J by 5 bases, with 13 bases between them. The CDR3 is made up of 14 amino acids. The germline gives CDR1 SGHTA, CDR2 FQGTGA. The CDR3 loop reads CASSPPTSNNEQFF. DNA for the CDR3: TGTGCCAGCAGCCCACCAACCTCGAACAATGAGCAGTTCTTC.

This clonotype was seen a handful of times. The chain couples TRBV20-1 to TRBJ2-1; a possible D gene is TRBD2 (5 bases). Germline loops: CDR1 DFQATT, CDR2 SNEGSKA (reference sequence). V lost 3 bases and J 6 bases, leaving 21 bases between the germline ends. The CDR3 runs 16 residues. In DNA form, the CDR3 reads TGCAGTGCTAGGATCCCAGCGGTCACGGCCGGCAATGAGCAGTTCTTC. Encoded protein: CSARIPAVTAGNEQFF.

This clonotype was detected a few times. The chain is built from TRBV6-2 or TRBV6-3 and TRBJ2-3, with TRBD1 matching 7 bases. The CDR3 totals 15 residues. Germline V CDR1 and CDR2: MNHEY, SVGEGT. V gave up 6 bases and J gave up 2 bases; unmatched junction bases: 8. The CDR3: CASSSQTGHTDTQYF. Written as DNA, the CDR3 is TGTGCCAGCAGCTCTCAGACAGGGCACACAGATACGCAGTATTTT.

This clonotype was detected a few times. This chain connects TRBV3-1 to TRBJ2-6; TRBD2 aligns across 8 bases. The CDR3 has 19 residues. V lost 0 bases to trimming and J lost 2 bases; unmatched junction nucleotides: 9. Germline loops: CDR1 LGHDT, CDR2 YNNKEL (reference sequence). The CDR3 loop is CASSQEPSGGLPGANVLTF. The CDR3 nucleotides read TGTGCCAGCAGCCAAGAGCCGAGCGGGGGTCTTCCTGGGGCCAACGTCCTGACTTTC.